This entry is about one TCR beta chain. Antigen: not known. The source of the sample is a study of shared clonotypes between healthy human individuals. Points from the study as a whole: Memory subsets generally showed smaller estimated richness than naive subsets did.

The CDR3 is made up of 15 amino acids. The V and J ends lost 6 bases and 8 bases, in that order; junction bases with no gene match: 14. Germline CDR1 is SNHLY and CDR2 is FYNNEI. In replicate PCRs of sorted subsets, about 190 ng DNA, roughly 31,000 T cell genomes, was used. Libraries were prepared by immunoSEQ multiplex PCR; TCRdb keeps only in-frame clonotypes and omits some of them. The table includes over a million clones, roughly 95% detected once. The source is a man in his thirties or forties in good health. The sample taken for sequencing was naive CD4+ T cells sorted from blood. Subset reported: CD45RA+ positively selected. The chain employs TRBV2 and TRBJ1-2; TRBD1 agrees at 8 bases. Here the CDR3 reads CASRGLQGDAVGYTF. CDR3 coding DNA: TGTGCCAGCAGGGGATTACAGGGGGACGCGGTGGGCTACACCTTC.